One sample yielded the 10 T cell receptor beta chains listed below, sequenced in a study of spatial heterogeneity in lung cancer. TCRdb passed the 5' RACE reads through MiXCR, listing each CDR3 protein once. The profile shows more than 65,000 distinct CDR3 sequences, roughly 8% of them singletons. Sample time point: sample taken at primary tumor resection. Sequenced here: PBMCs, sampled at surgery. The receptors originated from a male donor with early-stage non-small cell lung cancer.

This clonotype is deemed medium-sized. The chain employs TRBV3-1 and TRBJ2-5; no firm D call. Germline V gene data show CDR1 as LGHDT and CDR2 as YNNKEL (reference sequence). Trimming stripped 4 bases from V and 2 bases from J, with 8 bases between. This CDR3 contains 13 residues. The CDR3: CASSLGPQETQYF. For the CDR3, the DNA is TGTGCCAGCAGCCTTGGGCCGCAAGAGACCCAGTACTTC.

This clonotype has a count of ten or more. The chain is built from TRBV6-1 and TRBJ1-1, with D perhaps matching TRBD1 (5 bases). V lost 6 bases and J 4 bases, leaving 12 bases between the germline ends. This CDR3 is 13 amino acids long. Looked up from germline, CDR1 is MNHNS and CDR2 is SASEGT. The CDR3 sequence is CASRNGQGTEAFF. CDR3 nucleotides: TGTGCCAGCAGAAATGGGCAGGGCACTGAAGCTTTCTTT.

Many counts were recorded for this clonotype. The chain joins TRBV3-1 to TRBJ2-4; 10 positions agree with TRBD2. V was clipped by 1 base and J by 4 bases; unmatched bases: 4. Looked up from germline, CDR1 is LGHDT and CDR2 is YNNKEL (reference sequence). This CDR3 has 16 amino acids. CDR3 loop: CASSQVPSGSKNIQYF. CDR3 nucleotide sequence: TGTGCCAGCAGCCAAGTCCCTAGCGGGAGTAAAAACATTCAGTACTTC.

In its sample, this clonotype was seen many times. CDR3: CASSPTSGMYNEQFF. In nucleotides, the CDR3 is TGTGCCAGCAGCCCCACTAGCGGGATGTACAATGAGCAGTTCTTC. This chain joins TRBV7-6 and TRBJ2-1; 10 nucleotides line up with TRBD2. The ends lost 5 bases at V and 4 bases at J; junction bases unmatched: 5. The length of the CDR3 is 15 residues. Germline CDR1 SGHVS, CDR2 FNYEAQ.

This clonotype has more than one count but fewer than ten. CDR3 sequence: CASSYRTPGEKLFF. CDR3 nucleotides: TGTGCCAGCAGTTACAGGACCCCCGGAGAAAAACTGTTTTTT. This chain connects TRBV6-2 or TRBV6-3 to TRBJ1-4; D call uncertain. The CDR3 sequence is 14 residues long. Germline lookup yields CDR1 MNHEY and CDR2 SVGEGT. Trimming stripped 2 bases from V and 8 bases from J, with 12 bases between.

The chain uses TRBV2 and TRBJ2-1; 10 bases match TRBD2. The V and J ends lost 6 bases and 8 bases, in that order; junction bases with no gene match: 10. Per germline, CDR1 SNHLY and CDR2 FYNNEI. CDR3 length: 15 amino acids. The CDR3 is CASRIAGGRRDEQFF. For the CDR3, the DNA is TGTGCCAGCAGGATAGCGGGAGGCCGGAGGGATGAGCAGTTCTTC.

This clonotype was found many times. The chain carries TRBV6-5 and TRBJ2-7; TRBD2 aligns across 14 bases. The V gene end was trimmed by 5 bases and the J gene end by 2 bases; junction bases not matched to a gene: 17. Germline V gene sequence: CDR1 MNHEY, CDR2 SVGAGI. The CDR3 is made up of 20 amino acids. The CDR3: CASSIPRTGTSGSSPYEQYF. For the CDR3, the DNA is TGTGCCAGCAGTATCCCTCGAACCGGGACTAGCGGGAGTAGTCCCTACGAGCAGTACTTC.

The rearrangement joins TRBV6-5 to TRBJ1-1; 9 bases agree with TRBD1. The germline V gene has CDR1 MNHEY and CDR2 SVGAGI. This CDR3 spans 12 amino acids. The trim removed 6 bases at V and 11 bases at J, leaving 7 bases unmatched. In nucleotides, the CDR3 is TGTGCCAGCAGCAACAGGGGGCATGAGGCTTTCTTT. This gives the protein CASSNRGHEAFF.

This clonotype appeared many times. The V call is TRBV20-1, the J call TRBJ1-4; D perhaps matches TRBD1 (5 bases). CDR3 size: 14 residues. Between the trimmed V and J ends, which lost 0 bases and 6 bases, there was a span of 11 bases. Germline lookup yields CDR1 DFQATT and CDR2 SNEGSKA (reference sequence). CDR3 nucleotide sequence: TGCAGTGCTAGAGATCTGGGGGTGTATGAAAAACTGTTTTTT. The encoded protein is CSARDLGVYEKLFF.

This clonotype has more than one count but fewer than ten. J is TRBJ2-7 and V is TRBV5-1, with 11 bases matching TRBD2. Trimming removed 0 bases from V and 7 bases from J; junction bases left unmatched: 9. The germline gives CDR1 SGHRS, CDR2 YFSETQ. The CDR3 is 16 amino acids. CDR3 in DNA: TGCGCCAGCAGCTTGGGTTTAGCGGGAGGGCCGCAAGAGCAGTACTTC. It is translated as CASSLGLAGGPQEQYF.